The sequence of this T cell receptor (beta chain) was determined in a study of beta chain features in type 1 diabetes. In regard to this clone: Its antigen is undetermined.

Germline-derived CDR1 and CDR2 are GTSNPN and SVGIG (reference sequence). The CDR3 length is 16 residues. J was trimmed by 2 bases and V by 3 bases; bases with no gene match: 10. What was sequenced were expressed TCRB transcripts, since all of the isolated RNA had been reverse transcribed. The study sequenced naive, central memory and regulatory T cell samples to an average of approximately 4 million reads. Produced via immunoSEQ multiplex PCR; TCRdb's table is partial and in-frame only. This sample yields roughly 290,000 clones, of which about 15% are seen a single time; around 0.015% belongs to the top ten. Study findings and constraints: TCRB CDR3s were moderately but significantly shorter in Type 1 diabetes patients in all four CD4+ subsets. Across patients, naive, central memory and Treg TCRB repertoires exhibited apparently greater similarity than was observed across healthy donors.

The receptor comes from a man between 18 and 35 years old with type 1 diabetes. The sequenced sample consisted of naive CD4+ T cells from blood. This chain joins TRBV30 and TRBJ2-5, with TRBD2 matching 9 bases. The CDR3 reads CAWSRWRGGIQETQYF. CDR3 bases: TGTGCCTGGAGCAGGTGGCGGGGGGGGATACAAGAGACCCAGTACTTC.